One and the same sample provided the 10 T cell receptor beta chains below, sequenced in a study of beta chain features in type 1 diabetes. Expressed TCRB transcripts were sequenced after all isolated RNA was converted to cDNA. Only in-frame clones appear in the TCRdb table, and some are missing; sequencing was by immunoSEQ multiplex PCR. Altogether about 930,000 clones are present, under 20% being singletons, with the ten largest covering about 0.02%. The sample consisted of naive CD4+ T cells from blood. The source of these receptors is a young woman in good health.

This rearrangement joins TRBV9 to TRBJ2-1; TRBD2 matches at 13 bases. The CDR3 runs 16 residues. The junction had 7 bases not matched to a gene; V was cut back by 1 base and J by 9 bases. Germline lookup yields CDR1 SGDLS and CDR2 YYNGEE. The CDR3 nucleotides are TGTGCCAGCAGCGTAAGGACTAGCGGGAGAGTGCCTGAGCAGTTCTTC. It codes for CASSVRTSGRVPEQFF.

A word on this clone: Other DNA sequences in the same sample also yield this CDR3. This chain links TRBV18 with TRBJ2-2; 11 positions match TRBD2. CDR1 and CDR2 (germline): KGHSH, LQKENI. V was pared by 2 bases and J by 2 bases, with 1 base of the junction left unmatched. This CDR3 contains 16 residues. This CDR3 reads CASSPRLAGNTGELFF. The CDR3 DNA reads TGTGCCAGCTCACCAAGACTAGCGGGAAACACCGGGGAGCTGTTTTTT.

The V gene is TRBV20-1, the J gene TRBJ2-5; no clear D. The CDR3 has 11 amino acids. Germline CDR1 is DFQATT and CDR2 is SNEGSKA (reference sequence). V was clipped by 7 bases and J by 0 bases, with 6 bases between them. CDR3 sequence reads: CSDQDQETQYF. In DNA, the CDR3 is TGCAGTGATCAGGACCAAGAGACCCAGTACTTC.

This clone appeared a few times. The chain joins TRBV5-4 to TRBJ2-1; TRBD1 might be the D (6 bases). Germline values: CDR1 SGHNT, CDR2 YYREEE (reference sequence). The ends were cut back, 0 bases at V and 6 bases at J, with 10 bases in the middle. This CDR3 contains 14 residues. Here the CDR3 DNA reads TGTGCCAGCAGCTTGGGAGGGGGTACCAATGAGCAGTTCTTC. Translation: CASSLGGGTNEQFF.

In its sample, this clone was seen a few times. The rearrangement uses TRBV10-2 and TRBJ1-3, with D possibly matching TRBD1 (6 bases). The CDR3 extends over 13 amino acids. The germline V gene encodes CDR1 WSHSY and CDR2 SAAADI. Deletions cut 3 bases from V and 10 bases from J, with 13 bases between. DNA for the CDR3: TGCGCCAGCAGTGATCGCGGACAGAGTACCATATATTTT. Its translation: CASSDRGQSTIYF.

The table lists this clone with a few counts. For the CDR3, the DNA is TGTGCCATCAGTGAGTCGGGCTACCAGAAAGAGACCCAGTACTTC. Amino acids: CAISESGYQKETQYF. The rearrangement uses TRBV10-3 and TRBJ2-5; D uncertain. The CDR3 is 15 amino acids. Trimming removed 0 bases from V and 3 bases from J, with 11 bases in between. Germline assignment: CDR1 ENHRY and CDR2 SYGVKD.

This clone was observed a few times. J is TRBJ1-5 and V is TRBV27, with TRBD1 matching over 8 bases. This CDR3 spans 15 amino acids. V was clipped by 4 bases and J by 3 bases; unmatched bases: 5. Germline lookup yields CDR1 MNHEY and CDR2 SMNVEV (reference sequence). This CDR3 is CASSSRTGYNQPQHF. The CDR3 DNA reads TGTGCCAGCAGTTCGAGGACAGGGTACAATCAGCCCCAGCATTTT.

The CDR3 loop reads CATSRDDYERQYF. Here the CDR3 DNA reads TGTGCCACCAGCAGAGACGATTACGAGCGGCAGTACTTC. This chain joins TRBV15 and TRBJ2-7; no definite D call. This CDR3 contains 13 residues. Germline-derived CDR1 and CDR2 are LNHNV and YYDKDF (reference sequence). The V end was cut by 0 bases, the J end by 9 bases, with 12 bases between.

V is TRBV27 and J is TRBJ2-7; a weak D match, TRBD1 (6 bases). The germline gives CDR1 MNHEY, CDR2 SMNVEV (reference sequence). V was pared by 5 bases and J by 6 bases, with 17 bases between. The CDR3 is made up of 14 amino acids. CDR3 coding DNA: TGTGCCAGCAGTACGTGGGGGCCCACGGGCGAGCAGTACTTC. It yields the protein CASSTWGPTGEQYF.

This clone was counted a few times. V and J are TRBV5-1 and TRBJ2-3, with 7 bases fitting TRBD2. The junction had 4 bases not matched to a gene; V was cut back by 0 bases and J by 0 bases. Germline lookup yields CDR1 SGHRS and CDR2 YFSETQ. CDR3 size: 16 residues. The CDR3, as DNA: TGCGCCAGCAGCTTGGGTTACGGGAGGAGCACAGATACGCAGTATTTT. This translates into CASSLGYGRSTDTQYF.